This T cell receptor beta chain was sequenced for a study of T cell responses to AZD1222 COVID-19 vaccine. Study overall: Second-dose groups at about 4 or about 12 weeks were pooled.

TCRdb's copy holds only in-frame clones and misses some; the assay was immunoSEQ multiplex PCR. This sample has about 120,000 clones, with approximately 91% found just once. Regarding the study as a whole: It should be noted that donors were predominantly white British and more often female, and clonal diversity was possibly underestimated. At baseline, seropositivity was found in only five or six AZD1222 recipients. A reported finding is that nearly half of spike-specific TCRs target unmutated variant regions.

Trimming shortened V by 6 bases and J by 7 bases, and 9 bases separated the two germline ends. This CDR3 has 11 residues. A remark on this clone: No antigen is known for it.

The receptor was derived from an adult in good health. Here the sequenced sample was peripheral blood, taken on day 0 of AZD1222 vaccination. This chain connects TRBV23-1 to TRBJ1-2; D unresolved. TRBV23-1 is an open reading frame, and its role is uncertain. This CDR3 is CASSRIGGYTF. The CDR3 DNA reads TGCGCCAGCAGCCGAATAGGTGGCTACACCTTC.